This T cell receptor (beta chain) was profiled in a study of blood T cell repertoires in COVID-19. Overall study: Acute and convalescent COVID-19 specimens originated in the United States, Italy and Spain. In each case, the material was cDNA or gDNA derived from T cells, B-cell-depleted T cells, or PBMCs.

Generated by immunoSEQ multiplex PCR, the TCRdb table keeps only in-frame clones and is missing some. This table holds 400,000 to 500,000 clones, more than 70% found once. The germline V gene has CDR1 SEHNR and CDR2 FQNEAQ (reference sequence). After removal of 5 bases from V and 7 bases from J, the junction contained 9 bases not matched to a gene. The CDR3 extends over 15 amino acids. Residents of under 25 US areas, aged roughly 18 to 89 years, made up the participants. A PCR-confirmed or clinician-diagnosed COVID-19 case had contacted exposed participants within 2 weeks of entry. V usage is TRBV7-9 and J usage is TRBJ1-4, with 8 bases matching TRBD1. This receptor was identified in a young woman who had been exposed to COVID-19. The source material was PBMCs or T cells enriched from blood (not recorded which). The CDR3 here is CASSPMGQAGEKLFF. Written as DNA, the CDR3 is TGTGCCAGCAGCCCGATGGGACAGGCTGGTGAAAAACTGTTTTTT.